These 16 T cell receptor beta chains originate from one sample sequenced in a study of radiotherapy plus CTLA-4 blockade in lung cancer. Libraries were prepared by immunoSEQ multiplex PCR; TCRdb keeps only in-frame clonotypes and omits some of them. There are under 50,000 clones in the sample; approximately 86% occur only once, and approximately 22% lies in the top ten. This material consisted of peripheral blood, taken from a patient treated with radiotherapy plus ipilimumab. The receptors were gathered from a human donor with non-small cell lung cancer whose response to radiotherapy plus ipilimumab could not be evaluated.

The chain joins TRBV4-1 to TRBJ1-6; D remains ambiguous. The V end lost 4 bases, the J end lost 5 bases, and 12 bases lay between the germline ends. The CDR3 consists of 15 residues. The germline CDR1 and CDR2 sequences are MGHRA and YSYEKL. This chain's CDR3 is CASSPPGKNNSPLHF. The CDR3 DNA is TGCGCCAGCAGCCCCCCCGGGAAAAATAATTCACCCCTCCACTTT.

The V and J genes are TRBV5-8 and TRBJ2-5; 7 nucleotides agree with TRBD2. The length of the CDR3 is 16 residues. V dropped 2 bases and J dropped 2; count of bases not matched to a gene: 9. The germline V gene has CDR1 SGHTS and CDR2 YDEGEE. The CDR3 nucleotides are TGTGCCAGCAGCTTATGGTCTAGCGGAAGACAAGAGACCCAGTACTTC. Translation gives CASSLWSSGRQETQYF.

J is TRBJ2-7 and V is TRBV10-1, with a possible D match to TRBD2 (6 bases). The CDR3 sequence is 14 residues long. The germline CDR1 and CDR2 sequences are WNHNN and SYGVQD (reference sequence). The V and J ends lost 4 bases and 2 bases respectively, with 12 bases between them. The DNA of the CDR3 is TGCGCCAGCAGTGTTACGAGACTAGCCTACGAGCAGTACTTC. It translates to CASSVTRLAYEQYF.

The gene calls are TRBV4-1 and TRBJ2-5; 8 bases are a match to TRBD2. With 1 base clipped from V and 5 bases from J, the junction kept 6 bases outside the gene matches. Germline V gives CDR1 MGHRA, CDR2 YSYEKL. The CDR3 runs 15 residues. This chain's CDR3 is CASSQGRGVQETQYF. DNA of the CDR3: TGCGCCAGCAGCCAAGGGCGGGGGGTGCAGGAGACCCAGTACTTC.

The CDR3 spells CASSLGTGVKTQYF. The CDR3 DNA reads TGCGCCAGCAGCTTGGGGACAGGGGTGAAGACCCAGTACTTC. The chain joins TRBV5-1 to TRBJ2-5, with TRBD1 matching over 9 bases. CDR1 SGHRS and CDR2 YFSETQ come from the germline V gene. CDR3 length: 14 amino acids. V shed 0 bases and J 6 bases; nucleotides not matched to a gene: 3.

The chain combines TRBV7-8 with TRBJ2-7; weak D call: TRBD1 (6 bases). Germline V gene lookup returns CDR1 SGHVS and CDR2 FQNEAQ. Deletions cut 5 bases from V and 0 bases from J, with 14 bases between. The CDR3 totals 15 residues. The CDR3 coding sequence is TGTGCCAGCAGCATAACCACAGGGTTCTCCTACGAGCAGTACTTC. Residues: CASSITTGFSYEQYF.

There are a few counts of this clone. At one end, the junction sequence differs from germline, possibly due to a read error. The chain links TRBV7-7 to TRBJ2-1; the D gene is possibly TRBD2 (6 bases). Germline V lookup: CDR1 SSHAT, CDR2 FNYEAQ (reference sequence). CDR3 size: 16 residues. Written as DNA, the CDR3 is TGTGCTAGCAGCGCGGGACGGACGATAGACTTCAATGAGCAGTTCTTC. This encodes CASSAGRTIDFNEQFF.

There are a few counts of this clone. The chain employs TRBV11-3 and TRBJ1-2; D remains ambiguous. The CDR3 spans 16 residues. CDR1 and CDR2 (germline): SGHNT, YENEEA. V was shortened by 1 base and J by 5 bases, with 17 bases between the two germline ends. In nucleotides, the CDR3 is TGTGCCAGCAGCTTAGTGGGAGGTGCGGTCCAGTATGGCTACACCTTC. The encoded protein is CASSLVGGAVQYGYTF. The complete variable domain, with remaining parts taken from reference TRBV11-3 and TRBJ1-2, reads EAGVVQSPRYKIIEKKQPVAFWCNPISGHNTLYWYLQNLGQGPELLIRYENEEAVDDSQLPKDRFSAERLKGVDSTLKIQPAELGDSAVYLCASSLVGGAVQYGYTFGSGTRLTVV.

The chain combines TRBV10-3 with TRBJ1-4; the D gene is possibly TRBD1 (6 bases). Germline V CDR1 and CDR2: ENHRY, SYGVKD. The CDR3 extends over 12 amino acids. V lost 11 bases to trimming and J lost 5 bases, with 12 bases between them. CDR3 sequence (DNA): TGTGCCTCCAGGGGAGAAAATGAAAAACTGTTTTTT. It translates to CASRGENEKLFF.

The V call is TRBV21-1, the J call TRBJ2-7; TRBD1, the table's D call, lacks a check against the DNA. TRBV21-1 is labeled a pseudogene. This CDR3 has 15 residues. The CDR3 sequence: CASSRGGQGAYEQYF. The CDR3 nucleotides read TGTGCCAGCAGCAGGGGGGGACAGGGTGCCTACGAGCAGTACTTC.

The chain couples TRBV4-1 to TRBJ2-2, with 11 nucleotides matching TRBD1. CDR1 and CDR2 from the germline V gene are MGHRA and YSYEKL. V shed 4 bases, J shed 4 bases, and the junction held 2 bases outside the gene matches. This CDR3 is built from 15 residues. The CDR3 region has the DNA TGCGCCAGCAGCCCGGACAGGGGGCTCACCGGGGAGCTGTTTTTT. Protein: CASSPDRGLTGELFF.

This rearrangement joins TRBV6-1 to TRBJ2-1; 9 bases are shared with TRBD2. The CDR3 is made up of 14 amino acids. Losses at the gene ends were 4 bases for V and 6 bases for J; bases not matched to a gene: 4. The germline gives CDR1 MNHNS, CDR2 SASEGT. For the CDR3, the DNA is TGTGCCAGCAGTGGAGTAGCGGGAGTCAATGAGCAGTTCTTC. Its translation: CASSGVAGVNEQFF.

The rearrangement uses TRBV14 and TRBJ2-5; 9 bases fit TRBD1. The end of the DNA fits TRBJ2-7 better, so the J call may be wrong. Germline V CDR1 and CDR2: SGHDN, FVKESK. The CDR3 totals 13 residues. The CDR3 is CASSHGTGFEQYF. The DNA of the CDR3 is TGTGCCAGCAGCCATGGGACAGGGTTCGAGCAGTACTTC.

The chain combines TRBV2 with TRBJ1-6, with 9 bases aligning to TRBD1. Trimming removed 5 bases from V and 5 bases from J; junction bases left unmatched: 1. Per the germline V gene, CDR1 is SNHLY and CDR2 is FYNNEI. CDR3 length equals 14 residues. CDR3 nucleotide sequence: TGTGCCAGCAGTCGGACAGGGGATAATTCACCCCTCCACTTT. Its protein product is CASSRTGDNSPLHF.

This chain connects TRBV7-9 to TRBJ2-7; D not resolved. The V end was cut by 3 bases, the J end by 4 bases, with 7 bases between. The CDR3 has 12 residues. The V gene's germline CDR1 is SEHNR and CDR2 FQNEAQ (reference sequence). The CDR3 coding sequence is TGTGCCAGCAGCTTTAACTCGTACGAGCAGTACTTC. This translates into CASSFNSYEQYF.

The V call is TRBV6-6, the J call TRBJ1-2, with TRBD1 matching over 8 bases. Germline CDR1 is MNHNY and CDR2 is SVGAGI (reference sequence). This CDR3 is built from 14 residues. J lost 8 bases, V lost 6 bases, and 11 bases had no gene match. The CDR3, as DNA: TGTGCCAGCAGCCTAGCCCAGGGGGCGAAAGGCTACACCTTC. It yields the protein CASSLAQGAKGYTF.